This T cell receptor beta chain comes out of a study of T cells in Graves' hyperthyroidism and ophthalmopathy. Study summary: Peripheral blood was secured at the point of initial diagnosis, before any treatment. Study observations and caveats: Blood also contained most expanded thyroid clonotypes above 0.001.

TCR beta CDR3 region amplification was performed from RNA transcripts. The study used the HTBI primer set for a first-round RT-PCR of the TCR CDR3. TCRdb re-called the multiplex PCR reads with MiXCR, one entry per CDR3 protein. The sample has 300,000 to 400,000 distinct CDR3 sequences, over 15% seen once. Stable hyperthyroidism: no ophthalmopathy progression over 18 months of follow-up. CDR1 and CDR2 from the germline V gene are SGHNT and YYREEE (reference sequence). Trimming pared 3 bases from V and 6 bases from J, leaving 15 bases between. The CDR3 covers 15 residues. Concerning this clonotype itself: Its cognate antigen is unknown.

The rearrangement links TRBV5-4 to TRBJ2-2; either TRBD1 or TRBD2 may fit D (5 bases each). Material: blood. The sequence came from a woman in her 50s with Graves' hyperthyroidism. In DNA, the CDR3 is TGTGCCAGCAGCTCCGGTGGGGGAAGTCCCGGGGAGCTGTTTTTT. This gives the protein CASSSGGGSPGELFF.